The clone carrying this TCR beta chain is categorized as medium-sized. What it binds is not known. Time point specified: sample taken at primary tumor resection. TCRs were sequenced from unsorted whole RNA of tumor, nontumor lung or PBMC. The data were taken from a study of spatial heterogeneity in lung cancer. Study-level results: Intratumoral expanded alpha and beta TCR counts were found to track tumor mutation counts.

Trimming took 3 bases from V and 1 from J, leaving 3 bases between them. Germline CDR1 MDHEN, CDR2 SYDVKM. The CDR3 consists of 13 residues. In TCRdb, the 5' RACE reads were re-called with MiXCR into one record per CDR3 protein. The sample lists around 3,000 distinct CDR3 sequences, about 6.9% occurring once. Sequencing used lung tumor tissue, obtained at surgery. The source of this sequence is a male donor with early-stage non-small cell lung cancer. The J gene is TRBJ2-2, the V gene TRBV28; D ambiguous. CDR3: CASSFGNTGELFF. CDR3 nucleotides: TGTGCCAGCAGTTTTGGGAACACCGGGGAGCTGTTTTTT.